Below are 23 T cell receptor beta chains sequenced from a single sample in a study of vaccination effects on CD4 cells after COVID-19. Clones were sequenced by immunoSEQ multiplex PCR, and TCRdb holds only the in-frame ones, with some missing. The sample contains some 22,000 clones, more than 60% of which appear only once. Pools of viral peptides were used by the ViraFEST assay to expand antigen-specific CD4+ T cells ahead of sequencing. Between days 9 and 10 of culture, CD4+ T cells were separated out. Participants completed two doses of the BNT162b2 or mRNA-1273 vaccine. Antigens of these TCRs are unknown. The sample was CD4+ T cells from PBMCs cultured with SARS-CoV-2 spike peptides, taken after COVID-19 vaccination. Receptors were obtained from a human donor who received a COVID-19 vaccine.

J is TRBJ2-7 and V is TRBV27; no clear D. The germline V gene has CDR1 MNHEY and CDR2 SMNVEV (reference sequence). The CDR3 is 14 residues long. Trimming removed 4 bases from V and 2 bases from J, with 12 bases in between. CDR3 bases: TGTGCCAGCAGTTCAAATGATCCGCCCTACGAGCAGTACTTC. Translation gives CASSSNDPPYEQYF.

V usage is TRBV6-5 and J usage is TRBJ2-7; 7 bases are a match to TRBD2. Trimming at V came to 6 bases and at J to 3 bases, leaving 11 bases not matched to a gene. Germline V gene sequence: CDR1 MNHEY, CDR2 SVGAGI. This CDR3 is 15 amino acids long. CDR3 nucleotides: TGTGCCAGCAGCTACACGAGCGGGACTGGCTACGAGCAGTACTTC. It encodes CASSYTSGTGYEQYF.

V and J are TRBV5-1 and TRBJ2-7; D remains unclear. Germline V gives CDR1 SGHRS, CDR2 YFSETQ. V was pared by 0 bases and J by 3 bases, with 10 bases between. CDR3 size: 14 residues. CDR3 protein: CASSLGLAIYEQYF. Written as DNA, the CDR3 is TGCGCCAGCAGCTTGGGATTGGCAATCTACGAGCAGTACTTC.

This clone occurred a few times. The rearrangement links TRBV2 to TRBJ2-2; the match to TRBD1 covers 7 bases. Germline values: CDR1 SNHLY, CDR2 FYNNEI. After removal of 7 bases from V and 7 bases from J, the junction contained 6 bases not matched to a gene. The CDR3 runs to 13 residues. Here the CDR3 reads CASIQGDVGELFF. For the CDR3, the DNA is TGTGCCAGCATCCAGGGGGATGTCGGGGAGCTGTTTTTT.

This chain joins TRBV11-3 and TRBJ2-5; D is possibly TRBD2 (7 bases). CDR1 is SGHNT, CDR2 YENEEA, per germline. With 5 bases removed from V and 4 bases from J, the gap between germline ends came to 17 bases. This CDR3 has 15 residues. As DNA, the CDR3 is TGTGCCAGCAGCCAAAGAGGGAGGGGGGGAGAGACCCAGTACTTC. It is translated as CASSQRGRGGETQYF.

This chain uses TRBV7-2 with TRBJ2-7, with TRBD2 matching over 9 bases. V dropped 5 bases and J dropped 2; count of bases not matched to a gene: 4. The length of the CDR3 is 14 residues. The germline CDR1 and CDR2 sequences are SGHTA and FQGNSA. The CDR3 protein is CASSLGLAAYEQYF. The CDR3 coding sequence is TGTGCCAGCAGCCTGGGACTAGCTGCCTACGAGCAGTACTTC.

This clone was counted a few times. The rearrangement joins TRBV29-1 to TRBJ2-1; either TRBD1 or TRBD2 may fit D (6 bases each). The CDR3 loop spans 12 amino acids. The germline V and J ends were trimmed by 4 bases and 7 bases, with 11 bases remaining between them. Germline V lookup: CDR1 SQVTM, CDR2 ANQGSEA. CDR3 region: CSVGQAGNEQFF. CDR3 nucleotides: TGCAGCGTTGGACAGGCGGGGAATGAGCAGTTCTTC.

This clone occurred a few times. This chain links TRBV5-1 with TRBJ2-2; D not certain. V lost 6 bases and J lost 2, with 11 bases in between. The CDR3 covers 14 residues. Germline V CDR1 and CDR2: SGHRS, YFSETQ. CDR3 sequence (DNA): TGCGCCAGCATGGTCGACACTAACACCGGGGAGCTGTTTTTT. It specifies CASMVDTNTGELFF. The whole variable domain, filled in from reference TRBV5-1 and TRBJ2-2, reads KAGVTQTPRYLIKTRGQQVTLSCSPISGHRSVSWYQQTPGQGLQFLFEYFSETQRNKGNFPGRFSGRQFSNSRSEMNVSTLELGDSALYLCASMVDTNTGELFFGEGSRLTVL.

This clone has a single count. The V and J genes are TRBV24-1 and TRBJ2-2; 8 bases align to TRBD1. Germline loops: CDR1 KGHDR, CDR2 SFDVKD. The CDR3 is 17 amino acids. Germline trimming cut 3 bases from V and 1 base from J; bases unmatched to any gene: 6. The CDR3 coding sequence is TGTGCCACCAGTGATCCGTCCGGGACAGGGAACACCGGGGAGCTGTTTTTT. Translation: CATSDPSGTGNTGELFF.

This clone was counted only a few times. The V call is TRBV10-1, the J call TRBJ2-7; 11 positions agree with TRBD2. CDR1 and CDR2 from the germline V gene are WNHNN and SYGVQD (reference sequence). V lost 3 bases and J lost 0; bases outside the gene matches: 1. There are 15 residues in the CDR3. The CDR3 protein is CASSETSGGSYEQYF. The CDR3 DNA sequence: TGCGCCAGCAGTGAAACTAGCGGGGGCTCCTACGAGCAGTACTTC.

The V call is TRBV5-4, the J call TRBJ2-1, with 11 bases fitting TRBD2. CDR1 is SGHNT and CDR2 is YYREEE in the germline V gene (reference sequence). CDR3 length equals 16 residues. V trimming: 0 bases; J trimming: 3 bases; junction bases outside the gene matches: 2. The CDR3 DNA reads as TGTGCCAGCAGCTTGGGTGGACTAGCGGGCTACAATGAGCAGTTCTTC. Translating it yields CASSLGGLAGYNEQFF.

This clone is deemed medium-sized (0.01 to 0.1%). The chain uses TRBV4-1 and TRBJ2-7; 10 positions agree with TRBD2. The CDR3 extends over 18 amino acids. The ends lost 2 bases at V and 4 bases at J; junction bases unmatched: 14. The V gene's germline CDR1 is MGHRA and CDR2 YSYEKL. Written as DNA, the CDR3 is TGCGCCAGCAGCCAACGGACTAGCGGAACAACCACCGGGTACGAGCAGTACTTC. This translates into CASSQRTSGTTTGYEQYF.

The rearrangement joins TRBV4-2 to TRBJ2-7; D not resolved. The V end was cut by 1 base, the J end by 4 bases, with 8 bases between. CDR1 is LGHNA, CDR2 YNFKEQ, per germline. This CDR3 is built from 13 residues. CDR3 coding DNA: TGTGCCAGCAGCCAAGCGCAGATATACGAGCAGTACTTC. It encodes CASSQAQIYEQYF.

This chain uses TRBV18 with TRBJ1-6; D may be TRBD1 (6 bases). The germline gives CDR1 KGHSH, CDR2 LQKENI. Trimming left V 1 base short and J 7 bases short, with 14 bases between. The CDR3 runs 16 residues. CDR3 region: CASSPRSRGSNSPLHF. DNA of the CDR3: TGTGCCAGCTCACCACGTTCCAGGGGATCAAATTCACCCCTCCACTTT.

The chain carries TRBV28 and TRBJ2-7, with D perhaps TRBD1 (5 bases). There are 15 residues in the CDR3. V was pared by 1 base and J by 1 base, with 11 bases between. Germline V gene lookup returns CDR1 MDHEN and CDR2 SYDVKM. CDR3 loop: CASSLFTGQSYEQYF. For the CDR3, the DNA is TGTGCCAGCAGTTTATTTACAGGACAATCCTACGAGCAGTACTTC.

The chain recombines TRBV5-1 with TRBJ2-3; D ambiguous. Germline V CDR1 and CDR2: SGHRS, YFSETQ. Trimming removed 4 bases at V and 2 bases at J, with 11 bases between. The CDR3 is made up of 14 amino acids. The CDR3 region has the DNA TGCGCCAGCAGCGCATACATTTCCACAGATACGCAGTATTTT. Its translation: CASSAYISTDTQYF.

This chain links TRBV7-6 with TRBJ2-3; possibly TRBD2 for D (6 bases). From germline, CDR1 is SGHVS and CDR2 FNYEAQ. CDR3 length: 15 residues. Trimming stripped 5 bases from V and 2 bases from J, with 14 bases between. CDR3 DNA sequence: TGTGCCAGCAGCGCCCCGGGGGTTACCACAGATACGCAGTATTTT. Translated: CASSAPGVTTDTQYF.

The V gene is TRBV4-1, the J gene TRBJ2-7; 8 nucleotides line up with TRBD2. This CDR3 spans 14 amino acids. V gave up 1 base and J gave up 8 bases; unmatched junction bases: 7. Germline V gene data show CDR1 as MGHRA and CDR2 as YSYEKL. The CDR3 is CASSQGLREVKQYF. The CDR3 DNA follows: TGCGCCAGCAGCCAAGGCCTGCGGGAGGTAAAGCAGTACTTC.

The V and J genes are TRBV11-3 and TRBJ2-1; D might be TRBD1 or TRBD2, each matching 6 bases. Germline assignment: CDR1 SGHNT and CDR2 YENEEA. V lost 0 bases to trimming and J lost 5 bases, with 14 bases between them. This CDR3 has 16 residues. CDR3 DNA sequence: TGTGCCAGCAGCTTAGAACAGGGAGGAGTAGACAATGAGCAGTTCTTC. Protein: CASSLEQGGVDNEQFF.

V usage is TRBV18 and J usage is TRBJ2-3; 11 bases align to TRBD2. Looked up from germline, CDR1 is KGHSH and CDR2 is LQKENI. The CDR3 runs 18 residues. After removal of 2 bases from V and 0 bases from J, the junction contained 7 bases not matched to a gene. The CDR3: CASSPWTSGQTSTDTQYF. The CDR3 DNA reads TGTGCCAGCTCACCATGGACTAGCGGGCAGACTAGCACAGATACGCAGTATTTT.

The chain is built from TRBV18 and TRBJ2-2, with 7 bases identical to TRBD1. The CDR3 covers 14 residues. From germline, CDR1 is KGHSH and CDR2 LQKENI. After removal of 5 bases from V and 4 bases from J, the junction contained 4 bases not matched to a gene. The CDR3 region is CASSATGRTGELFF. The CDR3 DNA is TGTGCCAGCTCAGCGACAGGGCGCACCGGGGAGCTGTTTTTT.

This clone has just one count. This chain uses TRBV5-4 with TRBJ2-2, with 10 bases lining up with TRBD2. Germline V lookup: CDR1 SGHNT, CDR2 YYREEE (reference sequence). The CDR3 covers 16 residues. J was trimmed by 8 bases and V by 9 bases; bases with no gene match: 16. The CDR3 sequence is CATQNGLAGVAGELFF. The DNA for the CDR3 is TGTGCCACTCAAAATGGGCTAGCGGGAGTTGCGGGGGAGCTGTTTTTT. Full variable domain (remainder filled in from reference TRBV5-4 and TRBJ2-2): ETGVTQSPTHLIKTRGQQVTLRCSSQSGHNTVSWYQQALGQGPQFIFQYYREEENGRGNFPPRFSGLQFPNYSSELNVNALELDDSALYLCATQNGLAGVAGELFFGEGSRLTVL.

The CDR3: CASSSRTADEKLFF. The CDR3 DNA sequence: TGTGCCAGCAGCTCCCGGACAGCGGATGAAAAACTGTTTTTT. The rearrangement links TRBV7-9 to TRBJ1-4; tentative D call: TRBD1 (6 bases). Deletions cut 4 bases from V and 6 bases from J, with 12 bases between. From germline, CDR1 is SEHNR and CDR2 FQNEAQ (reference sequence). The CDR3 extends over 14 amino acids. The full variable domain, its missing parts supplied by reference TRBV7-9 and TRBJ1-4, is DTGVSQNPRHKITKRGQNVTFRCDPISEHNRLYWYRQTLGQGPEFLTYFQNEAQLEKSRLLSDRFSAERPKGSFSTLEIQRTEQGDSAMYLCASSSRTADEKLFFGSGTQLSVL.